One and the same sample provided the 2 T cell receptor beta chains below, sequenced in a study of CD8+ T cells in alopecia areata. Reverse transcribed after extraction, RNA yielded cDNA as the sequencing template. The assay was immunoSEQ multiplex PCR, and TCRdb's table has in-frame clones only and misses some. The repertoire holds around 82,000 clones, with around 54% as singletons. The sample consisted of NKG2D-high CD8+ T cells sorted from blood. The receptors were gathered from a human donor with alopecia areata.

Only a few counts were recorded for this clone. The V gene is TRBV5-4, the J gene TRBJ2-5, with D possibly called TRBD1 or TRBD2 (5 bases each). This CDR3 has 12 residues. V dropped 5 bases and J dropped 4 bases, with 9 bases sitting between them. CDR1 is SGHNT and CDR2 is YYREEE in the germline V gene (reference sequence). This CDR3 is CASSTGGETQYF. CDR3 nucleotides: TGTGCCAGCAGTACAGGAGGAGAGACCCAGTACTTC. Full variable domain (rest looked up from reference TRBV5-4 and TRBJ2-5): ETGVTQSPTHLIKTRGQQVTLRCSSQSGHNTVSWYQQALGQGPQFIFQYYREEENGRGNFPPRFSGLQFPNYSSELNVNALELDDSALYLCASSTGGETQYFGPGTRLLVL.

This clone showed up just a few times. The chain has TRBV6-6 and TRBJ1-1; tentatively, D is TRBD1 (6 bases). This CDR3 has 15 amino acids. Germline CDR1 MNHNY, CDR2 SVGAGI (reference sequence). V lost 7 bases and J 1 base, leaving 16 bases between the germline ends. The CDR3 here is CASTQGNGGNTEAFF. In DNA, the CDR3 is TGTGCCAGCACTCAGGGGAATGGGGGGAACACTGAAGCTTTCTTT.